The present TCR beta chain was sequenced within a study of liver allograft versus peripheral blood T cells (dated by TCRdb to 2018 to 2021). As for the study more broadly: In liver transplant recipients, the study looked at T cell receptor repertoires in the peripheral blood and set them against the repertoires found within the transplanted livers.

Data came from an Illumina MiSeq. The public reads were reprocessed in TCRdb via fastp at Q25 and MiXCR, keeping in-frame beta chains. Under each unique CDR3 protein, matching rows form one entry showing the most common genes and DNA. The sample table records 700 or so distinct CDR3 sequences; over 35% of these occur just once. The top ten clonotypes cover 77% of the sample. The study at large found these results: T cell receptor repertoires inside liver allografts were reported to be different from the repertoires detected in peripheral blood.

In regard to this clonotype: Its antigen is unknown. One base away there is no much larger clone; base qualities are not given.

Taken from the germline V gene, the CDR1 and CDR2 loops are MNHNS and SASEGT. The V and J ends are trimmed by 2 bases and 7 bases, leaving 17 bases between them. From the cysteine through the phenylalanine, the CDR3 covers 15 amino acids. Solely the CDR3 DNA is kept, with 45 bases framed from the first base. Recombination linked TRBV6-1 to TRBJ1-2; no D gene can be assigned with confidence. The source of this sequence is a human patient who had a liver transplant. Because of the transplant, the T cells may be the graft donor's rather than the patient's own. CDR3 region: CASSEWSWSSGGYTF. In nucleotide form, the sequence is TGTGCCAGCAGTGAATGGTCCTGGTCGAGTGGTGGCTACACCTTC.